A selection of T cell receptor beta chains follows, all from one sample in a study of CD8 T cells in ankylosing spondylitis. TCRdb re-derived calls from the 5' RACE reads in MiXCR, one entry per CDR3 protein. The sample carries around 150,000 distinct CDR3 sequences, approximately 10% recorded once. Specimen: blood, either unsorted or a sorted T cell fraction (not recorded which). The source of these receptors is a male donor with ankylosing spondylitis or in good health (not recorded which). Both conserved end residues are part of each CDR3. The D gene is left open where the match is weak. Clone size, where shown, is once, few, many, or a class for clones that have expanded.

TGTGCCAGCAGTTTGGGACAGGGGTTTGGCTACACCTTC | CASSLGQGFGYTF | TRBJ1-2 | TRBD1 | many | 13 | TRBV12-3/TRBV12-4
TGCAGTGCTAGAGTGGGACAGGGGGATATCGGGAAGACCCAGTACTTC | CSARVGQGDIGKTQYF | TRBJ2-5 | TRBD1 | few | 16 | TRBV20-1
TGTGCCAGCAGGAGCGGTGGGGGAGATACGCAGTATTTT | CASRSGGGDTQYF | TRBJ2-3 | . | many | 13 | TRBV12-3/TRBV12-4
TGTGCCAGCAGCCTCCAGGGGTTAAAGCCCAATGAGCAGTTCTTC | CASSLQGLKPNEQFF | TRBJ2-1 | . | few | 15 | TRBV5-6
TGTGCCAGCAGCTTGGGCCCGACAGGGACGGGAAACACCATATATTTT | CASSLGPTGTGNTIYF | TRBJ1-3 | TRBD1 | many | 16 | TRBV5-5
TGTGCCAGCAGAATTCAGCGGGCTTGGGGGTCTGGGGCCAACGTCCTGACTTTC | CASRIQRAWGSGANVLTF | TRBJ2-6 | . | . | 18 | TRBV6-1
TGTGCCAGCAGACCCGACCTAGGGGGTCAGCCCCAGCATTTT | CASRPDLGGQPQHF | TRBJ1-5 | . | many | 14 | TRBV12-3/TRBV12-4
TGTGCCAGCAGCGCCTTCGTGGGGGCGGGGGCCCACAATGAGCAGTTCTTC | CASSAFVGAGAHNEQFF | TRBJ2-1 | . | few | 17 | TRBV7-6
TGTGCCAGCAGTTTAGCGGGAGGGTCTCTCGGGAGGAATGAGCAGTTCTTC | CASSLAGGSLGRNEQFF | TRBJ2-1 | TRBD2 | few | 17 | TRBV12-3/TRBV12-4
TGTGCCAGCAGCGAGTTTAGCAATCAGCCCCAGCATTTT | CASSEFSNQPQHF | TRBJ1-5 | . | many | 13 | TRBV6-1
TGCGCCAGCAGCCAAGGGGGCAATACGGGATTGGGACCGAACACTGAAGCTTTCTTT | CASSQGGNTGLGPNTEAFF | TRBJ1-1 | . | many | 19 | TRBV4-1
TGTGCCTGGAGCTCCCCGAACACTGAAGCTTTCTTT | CAWSSPNTEAFF | TRBJ1-1 | . | . | 12 | TRBV30
TGTGCCACCCGGGGGCGGCCCGATACGCAGTATTTT | CATRGRPDTQYF | TRBJ2-3 | . | many | 12 | TRBV2
TGTGCCAGCAGCGCCGGACTAGCGGGGGTTGGTGAGCAGTTCTTC | CASSAGLAGVGEQFF | TRBJ2-1 | TRBD2 | many | 15 | TRBV7-2
TGTGCCAGCAGTTTCCAGGGCAGCAACACCGGGGAGCTGTTTTTT | CASSFQGSNTGELFF | TRBJ2-2 | . | . | 15 | TRBV12-3/TRBV12-4
TGCAGCGTTGATCCTGGAACCGGGAACATTCAGTACTTC | CSVDPGTGNIQYF | TRBJ2-4 | . | few | 13 | TRBV29-1
TGCAGTGCTAGGCCGACAGAGAACACTGAAGCTTTCTTT | CSARPTENTEAFF | TRBJ1-1 | . | few | 13 | TRBV20-1
TGCGCCAGCAGCGTGGATGGACAGGGCTCCTACGAGCAGTACTTC | CASSVDGQGSYEQYF | TRBJ2-7 | TRBD1 | many | 15 | TRBV5-1
TGCAGTGCTAGAGAGGCAGGGACTAATGAAAAACTGTTTTTT | CSAREAGTNEKLFF | TRBJ1-4 | . | many | 14 | TRBV20-1
TGTGCCAGCAGCTTAAGGGCGACCTCAGATACGCAGTATTTT | CASSLRATSDTQYF | TRBJ2-3 | . | . | 14 | TRBV7-2
TGTGCCAGCAGCCACAACGTCCAGGGAAACACTGAAGCTTTCTTT | CASSHNVQGNTEAFF | TRBJ1-1 | . | many | 15 | TRBV3-1
TGCGCCAGCAGCTTGGCACGGGGCGCACCGTTCTTC | CASSLARGAPFF | TRBJ2-1 | . | . | 12 | TRBV5-1
TGTGCCAGCAGCTTCACGGGAAGGACCGGGGAGCTGTTTTTT | CASSFTGRTGELFF | TRBJ2-2 | . | . | 14 | TRBV7-9
TGCAGTGCTAGAGGAAGGGGCCGGAGCAATCAGCCCCAGCATTTT | CSARGRGRSNQPQHF | TRBJ1-5 | . | few | 15 | TRBV20-1
TGTGCCAGCCAAGTCGACAATGAGCAGTTCTTC | CASQVDNEQFF | TRBJ2-1 | . | . | 11 | TRBV27
TGTGCCAGCAGTGAAGTCAAGGCAGAACTCTATGGCTACACCTTC | CASSEVKAELYGYTF | TRBJ1-2 | . | many | 15 | TRBV2
TGCGCCAGCAGTAAGGTCCAGGGGGCCACAGATACGCAGTATTTT | CASSKVQGATDTQYF | TRBJ2-3 | TRBD1 | many | 15 | TRBV10-1